This TCR beta chain was identified in a study of T cell clonotyping in hematopoietic cell transplantation. General observations from the study: Recipient TCR diversity dropped after transplant; expanded clonotypes rose from day 30 to 180. At the given depth, recipient repertoires were over 95% de novo clonotypes. Without cell sorting, CD4 versus CD8 contributions remain unresolved. Broader posttransplant TCR repertoire diversity was predicted by graft donor and pretransplant recipient Inverse Simpson Index values.

This CDR3 spans 14 amino acids. Germline V gives CDR1 GTSNPN, CDR2 SVGIG (reference sequence). Trimming stripped 0 bases from V and 8 bases from J, with 16 bases between. Measured with immunoSEQ multiplex PCR; TCRdb has only the in-frame clones, and not every one. The sample includes 8,000 or so clones, around nine tenths of them seen just once. About this clone itself: The antigen is undetermined.

The sequence was obtained from a female patient aged 50 to 60 who had an allogeneic stem cell transplant from an unrelated donor, so the T cells may come from the graft donor. Some clones in this sample may be carry-over from other donors' samples. J is TRBJ1-1 and V is TRBV30; weak D call: TRBD1 (5 bases). The sequences come from PBMCs, collected 180 days after allogeneic stem cell transplant. The CDR3 DNA reads as TGTGCCTGGAGTGTACTACGTGCAGGGACCGAAGCTTTCTTT. As protein: CAWSVLRAGTEAFF.